This T cell receptor beta chain was sequenced during a study of blood T cells in healthy people across ages. The second PCR ran roughly 7 to 12 cycles with a sample-barcoded 5' primer and J-beta primers. One entry per CDR3 protein, called by TCRdb with MiXCR from the 5' RACE reads. This sample has over 1.5 million distinct CDR3 sequences, with about 49% found just once. The receptor's source is a middle-aged woman in good health. The source material was blood.

CDR3 nucleotides: TGCAGTGCTAGAGGTCGGGGGGACCAAGAGACCCAGTACTTC. The encoded protein is CSARGRGDQETQYF. The gene calls are TRBV20-1 and TRBJ2-5; 7 bases match TRBD2. Trimming cost V 1 base and J 0 bases; bases outside gene matches: 2. CDR1 DFQATT and CDR2 SNEGSKA come from the germline V gene (reference sequence). The CDR3 length is 14 residues.